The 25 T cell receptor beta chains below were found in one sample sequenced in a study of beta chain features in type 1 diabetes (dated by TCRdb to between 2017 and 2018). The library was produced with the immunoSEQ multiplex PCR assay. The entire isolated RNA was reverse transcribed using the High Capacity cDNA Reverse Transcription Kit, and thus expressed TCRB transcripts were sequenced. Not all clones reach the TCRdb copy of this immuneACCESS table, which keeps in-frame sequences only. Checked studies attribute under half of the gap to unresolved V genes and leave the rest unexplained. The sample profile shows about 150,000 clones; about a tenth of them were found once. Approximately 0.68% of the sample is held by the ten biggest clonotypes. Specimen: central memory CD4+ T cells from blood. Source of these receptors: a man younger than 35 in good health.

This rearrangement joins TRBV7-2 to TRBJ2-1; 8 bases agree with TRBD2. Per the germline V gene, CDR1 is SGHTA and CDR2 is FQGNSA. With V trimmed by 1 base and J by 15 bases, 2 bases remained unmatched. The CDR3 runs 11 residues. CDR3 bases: TGTGCCAGCAGCTTAGGCGGGGGGTCGTTCTTC. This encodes CASSLGGGSFF.

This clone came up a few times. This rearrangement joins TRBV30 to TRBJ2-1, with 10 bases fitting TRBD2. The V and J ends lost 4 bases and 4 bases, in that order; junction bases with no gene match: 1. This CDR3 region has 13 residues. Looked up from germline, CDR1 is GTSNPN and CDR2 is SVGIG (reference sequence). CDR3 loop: CAWKRGGYNEQFF. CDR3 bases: TGTGCCTGGAAGCGGGGGGGATACAATGAGCAGTTCTTC.

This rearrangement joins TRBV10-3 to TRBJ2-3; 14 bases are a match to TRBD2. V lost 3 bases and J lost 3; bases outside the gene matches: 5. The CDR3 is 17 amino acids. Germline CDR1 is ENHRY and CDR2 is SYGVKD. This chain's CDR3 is CAISELRLAGGTDTQYF. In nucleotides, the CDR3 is TGTGCCATCAGTGAATTAAGACTAGCGGGGGGGACAGATACGCAGTATTTT.

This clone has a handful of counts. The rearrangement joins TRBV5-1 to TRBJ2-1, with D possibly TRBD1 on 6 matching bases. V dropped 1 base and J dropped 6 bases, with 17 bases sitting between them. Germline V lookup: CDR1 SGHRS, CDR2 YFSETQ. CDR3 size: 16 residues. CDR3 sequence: CASSLFVQGPSNEQFF. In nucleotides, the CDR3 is TGCGCCAGCAGCTTGTTTGTCCAGGGGCCCTCCAATGAGCAGTTCTTC.

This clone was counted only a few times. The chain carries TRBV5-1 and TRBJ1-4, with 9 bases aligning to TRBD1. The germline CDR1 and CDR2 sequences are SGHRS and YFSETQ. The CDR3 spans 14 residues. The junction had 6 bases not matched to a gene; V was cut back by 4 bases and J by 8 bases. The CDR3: CASSRQGDVEKLFF. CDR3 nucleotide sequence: TGCGCCAGCAGCAGACAGGGGGACGTCGAAAAACTGTTTTTT.

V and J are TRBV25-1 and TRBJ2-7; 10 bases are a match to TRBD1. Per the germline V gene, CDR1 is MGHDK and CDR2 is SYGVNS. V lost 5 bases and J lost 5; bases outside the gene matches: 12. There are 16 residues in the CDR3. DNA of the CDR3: TGTGCCAGCAGTCCATACGCGGGACAGGGGTTTGACGAGCAGTACTTC. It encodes CASSPYAGQGFDEQYF.

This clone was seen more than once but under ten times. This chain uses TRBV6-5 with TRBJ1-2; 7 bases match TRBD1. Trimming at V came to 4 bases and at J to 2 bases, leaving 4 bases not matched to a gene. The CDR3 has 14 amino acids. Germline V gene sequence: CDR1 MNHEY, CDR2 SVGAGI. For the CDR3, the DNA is TGTGCCAGCAGTTTTCAGGACAGGAACTATGGCTACACCTTC. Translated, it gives CASSFQDRNYGYTF.

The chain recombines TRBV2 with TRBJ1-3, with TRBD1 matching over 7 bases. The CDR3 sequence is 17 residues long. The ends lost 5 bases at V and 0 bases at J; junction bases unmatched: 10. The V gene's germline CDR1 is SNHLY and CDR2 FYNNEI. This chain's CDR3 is CASSRQGLVSSGNTIYF. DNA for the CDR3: TGTGCCAGCAGTCGACAGGGTTTAGTTAGCTCTGGAAACACCATATATTTT.

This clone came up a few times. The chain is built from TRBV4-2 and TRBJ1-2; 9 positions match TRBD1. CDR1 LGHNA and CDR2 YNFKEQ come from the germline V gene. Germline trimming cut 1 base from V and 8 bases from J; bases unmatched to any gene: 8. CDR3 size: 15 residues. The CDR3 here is CASSQGYRGRRGYTF. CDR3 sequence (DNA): TGTGCCAGCAGCCAAGGGTACAGGGGGCGGAGGGGCTACACCTTC.

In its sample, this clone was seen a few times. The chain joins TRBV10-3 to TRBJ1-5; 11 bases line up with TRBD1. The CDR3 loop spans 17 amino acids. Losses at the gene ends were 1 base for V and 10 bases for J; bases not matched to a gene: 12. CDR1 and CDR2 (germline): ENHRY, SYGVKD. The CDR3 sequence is CAISEFGQGALSGPQHF. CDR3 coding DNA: TGTGCCATCAGTGAGTTTGGACAGGGGGCCCTCTCCGGACCCCAGCATTTT.

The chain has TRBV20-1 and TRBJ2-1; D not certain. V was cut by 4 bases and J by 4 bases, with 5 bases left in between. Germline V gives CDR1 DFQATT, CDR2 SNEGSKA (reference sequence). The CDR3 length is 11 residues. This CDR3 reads CSANFYNEQFF. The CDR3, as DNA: TGCAGTGCTAACTTTTACAATGAGCAGTTCTTC.

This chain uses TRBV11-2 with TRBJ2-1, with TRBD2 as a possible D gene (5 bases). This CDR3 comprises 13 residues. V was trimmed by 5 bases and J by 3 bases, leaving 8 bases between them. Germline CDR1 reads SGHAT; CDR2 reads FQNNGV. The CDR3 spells CASSPRGYNEQFF. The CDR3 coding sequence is TGTGCCAGCAGCCCCCGGGGCTACAATGAGCAGTTCTTC.

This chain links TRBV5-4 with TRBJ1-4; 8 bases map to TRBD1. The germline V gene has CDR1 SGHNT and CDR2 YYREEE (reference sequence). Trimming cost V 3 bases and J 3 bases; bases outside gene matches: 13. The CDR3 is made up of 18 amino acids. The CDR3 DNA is TGTGCCAGCAGCTCCACCGGGACAGGCAGAGGAGCTAATGAAAAACTGTTTTTT. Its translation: CASSSTGTGRGANEKLFF.

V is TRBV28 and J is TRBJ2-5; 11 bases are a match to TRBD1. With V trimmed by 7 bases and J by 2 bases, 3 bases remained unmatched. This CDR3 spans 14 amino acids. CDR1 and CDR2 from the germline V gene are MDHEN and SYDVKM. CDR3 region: CASTRDRGQETQYF. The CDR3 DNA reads TGTGCCAGCACACGGGACAGGGGGCAAGAGACCCAGTACTTC.

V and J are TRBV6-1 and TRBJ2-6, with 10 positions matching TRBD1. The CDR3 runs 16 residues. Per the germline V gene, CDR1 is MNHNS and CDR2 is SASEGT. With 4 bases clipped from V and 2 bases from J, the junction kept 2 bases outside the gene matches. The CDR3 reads CASSVGTGAGANVLTF. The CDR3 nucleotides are TGTGCCAGCAGTGTTGGGACAGGGGCTGGGGCCAACGTCCTGACTTTC.

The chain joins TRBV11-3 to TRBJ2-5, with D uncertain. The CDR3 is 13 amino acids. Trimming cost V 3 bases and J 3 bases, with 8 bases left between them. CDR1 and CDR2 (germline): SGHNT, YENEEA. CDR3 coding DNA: TGTGCCAGCAGCTTCCGCGGTGAAGAGACCCAGTACTTC. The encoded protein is CASSFRGEETQYF.

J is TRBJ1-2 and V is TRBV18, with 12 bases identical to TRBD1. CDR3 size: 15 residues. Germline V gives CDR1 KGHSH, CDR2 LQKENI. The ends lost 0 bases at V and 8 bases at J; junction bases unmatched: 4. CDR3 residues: CASSPPGQGAIGYTF. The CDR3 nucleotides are TGTGCCAGCTCACCACCGGGACAGGGGGCGATCGGCTACACCTTC.

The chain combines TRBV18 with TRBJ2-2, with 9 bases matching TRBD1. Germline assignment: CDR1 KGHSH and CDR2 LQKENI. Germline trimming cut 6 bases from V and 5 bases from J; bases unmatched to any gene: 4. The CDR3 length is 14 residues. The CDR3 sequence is CASSGDRATGELFF. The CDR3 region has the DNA TGTGCCAGCTCTGGGGACAGGGCGACCGGGGAGCTGTTTTTT.

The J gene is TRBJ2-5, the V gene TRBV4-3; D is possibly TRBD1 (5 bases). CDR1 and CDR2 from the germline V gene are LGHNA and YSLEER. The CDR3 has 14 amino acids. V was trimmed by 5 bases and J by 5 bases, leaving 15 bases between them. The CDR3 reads CASSMNQGSETQYF. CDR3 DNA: TGCGCCAGCAGCATGAACCAGGGATCCGAGACCCAGTACTTC.

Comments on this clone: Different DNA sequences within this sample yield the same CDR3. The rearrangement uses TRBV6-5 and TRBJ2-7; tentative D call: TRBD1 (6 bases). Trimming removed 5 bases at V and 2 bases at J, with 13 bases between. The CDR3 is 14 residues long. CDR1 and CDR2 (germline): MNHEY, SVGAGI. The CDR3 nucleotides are TGTGCCAGCAGTCCATTGACAGGAACCTACGAGCAGTACTTC. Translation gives CASSPLTGTYEQYF.

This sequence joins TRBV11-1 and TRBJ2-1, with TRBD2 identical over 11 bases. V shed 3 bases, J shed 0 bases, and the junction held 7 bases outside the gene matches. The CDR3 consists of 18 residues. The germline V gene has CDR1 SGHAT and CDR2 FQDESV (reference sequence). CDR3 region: CASSFLAGGLSSYNEQFF. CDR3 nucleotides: TGTGCCAGCAGCTTTCTAGCGGGGGGTCTAAGCTCCTACAATGAGCAGTTCTTC. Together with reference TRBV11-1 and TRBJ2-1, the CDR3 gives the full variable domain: EAEVAQSPRYKITEKSQAVAFWCDPISGHATLYWYRQILGQGPELLVQFQDESVVDDSQLPKDRFSAERLKGVDSTLKIQPAELGDSAMYLCASSFLAGGLSSYNEQFFGPGTRLTVL.

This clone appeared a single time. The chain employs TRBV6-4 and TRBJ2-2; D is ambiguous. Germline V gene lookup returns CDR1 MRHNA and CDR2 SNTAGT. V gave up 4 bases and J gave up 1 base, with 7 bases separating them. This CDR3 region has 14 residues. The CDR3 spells CASSANRNTGELFF. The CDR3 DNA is TGTGCCAGCAGTGCAAACAGGAACACCGGGGAGCTGTTTTTT.

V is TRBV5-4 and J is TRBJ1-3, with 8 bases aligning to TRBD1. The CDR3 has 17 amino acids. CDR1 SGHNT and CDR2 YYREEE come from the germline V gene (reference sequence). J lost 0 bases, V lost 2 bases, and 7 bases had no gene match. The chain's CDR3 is CASSLANRGSSGNTIYF. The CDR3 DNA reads TGTGCCAGCAGCTTAGCGAACAGGGGGAGCTCTGGAAACACCATATATTTT.

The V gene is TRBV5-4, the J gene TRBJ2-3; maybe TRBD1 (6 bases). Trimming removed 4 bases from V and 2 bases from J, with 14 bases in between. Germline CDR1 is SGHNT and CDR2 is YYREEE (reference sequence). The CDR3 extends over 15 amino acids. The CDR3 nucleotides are TGTGCCAGCAGCGCGGACAGAGGACTCACAGATACGCAGTATTTT. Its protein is CASSADRGLTDTQYF. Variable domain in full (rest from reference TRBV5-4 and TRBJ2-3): ETGVTQSPTHLIKTRGQQVTLRCSSQSGHNTVSWYQQALGQGPQFIFQYYREEENGRGNFPPRFSGLQFPNYSSELNVNALELDDSALYLCASSADRGLTDTQYFGPGTRLTVL.

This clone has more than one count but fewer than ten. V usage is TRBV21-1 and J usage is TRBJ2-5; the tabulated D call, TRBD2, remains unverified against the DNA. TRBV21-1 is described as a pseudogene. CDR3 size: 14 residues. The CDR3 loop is CAPGGGPSQETQYF. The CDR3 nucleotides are TGTGCCCCCGGGGGGGGGCCTTCTCAAGAGACCCAGTACTTC.